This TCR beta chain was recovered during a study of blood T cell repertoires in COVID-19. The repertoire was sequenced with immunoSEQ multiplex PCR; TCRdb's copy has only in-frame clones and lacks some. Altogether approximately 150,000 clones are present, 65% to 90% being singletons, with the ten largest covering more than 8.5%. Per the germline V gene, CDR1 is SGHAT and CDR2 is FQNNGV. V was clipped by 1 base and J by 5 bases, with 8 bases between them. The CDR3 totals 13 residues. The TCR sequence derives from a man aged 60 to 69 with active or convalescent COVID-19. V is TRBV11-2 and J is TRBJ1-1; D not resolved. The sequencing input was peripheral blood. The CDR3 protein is CASSLVSQTEAFF. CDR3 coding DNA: TGTGCCAGCAGCTTAGTGTCACAGACTGAAGCTTTCTTT.